These 17 T cell receptor beta chains originate from one sample sequenced in a study of beta chain features in type 1 diabetes. Sequenced material consisted of expressed TCRB transcripts (all of the isolated RNA was reverse transcribed). The protocol was immunoSEQ multiplex PCR, while the TCRdb copy is restricted to in-frame clones and leaves out a portion. The sample includes a few hundred thousand clones, about 14% of them seen just once. These receptors lack a known antigen. Overall study findings and caveats: People with Type 1 diabetes carried modestly yet significantly shorter TCRB CDR3s in all four CD4+ subsets.

Sequenced input: naive CD4+ T cells from blood. Receptor source: a woman aged 18-29 years with type 1 diabetes.

This clone was seen a handful of times. This chain's CDR3 is CASSARATSGSETQYF. The CDR3 DNA is TGTGCCAGCAGCGCCCGGGCGACTAGCGGGAGTGAGACCCAGTACTTC. This chain joins TRBV5-4 and TRBJ2-5; 12 bases map to TRBD2. The germline V gene encodes CDR1 SGHNT and CDR2 YYREEE (reference sequence). This CDR3 comprises 16 residues. Trimming at V came to 4 bases and at J to 5 bases, leaving 9 bases not matched to a gene.

The chain carries TRBV2 and TRBJ2-7, with 8 bases that match TRBD2. The ends lost 7 bases at V and 7 bases at J; junction bases unmatched: 9. CDR3 size: 13 residues. The germline V gene has CDR1 SNHLY and CDR2 FYNNEI. The CDR3 region is CASTKAGAGEQYF. DNA of the CDR3: TGTGCCAGCACCAAAGCGGGAGCGGGAGAGCAGTACTTC. The complete variable domain, with remaining parts taken from reference TRBV2 and TRBJ2-7, reads EPEVTQTPSHQVTQMGQEVILRCVPISNHLYFYWYRQILGQKVEFLVSFYNNEISEKSEIFDDQFSVERPDGSNFTLKIRSTKLEDSAMYFCASTKAGAGEQYFGPGTRLTVT.

The chain employs TRBV7-8 and TRBJ1-5; D might be TRBD1 (6 bases). The CDR3 runs 16 residues. V was shortened by 4 bases and J by 2 bases, with 15 bases between the two germline ends. CDR1 is SGHVS, CDR2 FQNEAQ, per germline. The CDR3 region is CASSSHTQGGNQPQHF. CDR3 coding DNA: TGTGCCAGCAGCTCCCACACACAGGGAGGCAATCAGCCCCAGCATTTT.

CDR3 in amino acids: CASSLSDSNQPQHF. The CDR3 DNA is TGTGCCAGCAGCTTATCAGATAGCAATCAGCCCCAGCATTTT. This chain uses TRBV11-2 with TRBJ1-5; no definite D call. Trimming shortened V by 2 bases and J by 0 bases, and 5 bases separated the two germline ends. The V gene's germline CDR1 is SGHAT and CDR2 FQNNGV. There are 14 residues in the CDR3.

This sequence joins TRBV28 and TRBJ2-7, with 8 nucleotides matching TRBD1. The V gene end was trimmed by 9 bases and the J gene end by 4 bases; junction bases not matched to a gene: 5. This CDR3 comprises 12 residues. CDR1 is MDHEN, CDR2 SYDVKM, per germline. CDR3 amino acids: CASRTGMYEQYF. DNA for the CDR3: TGTGCCAGTCGGACAGGGATGTACGAGCAGTACTTC. Full variable domain (rest looked up from reference TRBV28 and TRBJ2-7): DVKVTQSSRYLVKRTGEKVFLECVQDMDHENMFWYRQDPGLGLRLIYFSYDVKMKEKGDIPEGYSVSREKKERFSLILESASTNQTSMYLCASRTGMYEQYFGPGTRLTVT.

This clone has more than one count but fewer than ten. The V gene is TRBV29-1, the J gene TRBJ2-2; D is perhaps TRBD2 (5 bases). From germline, CDR1 is SQVTM and CDR2 ANQGSEA. This CDR3 spans 12 amino acids. Trimming removed 8 bases from V and 1 base from J, with 8 bases in between. The CDR3 DNA follows: TGCAGCACCGGGGAGAACACCGGGGAGCTGTTTTTT. It encodes CSTGENTGELFF.

The rearrangement joins TRBV28 to TRBJ1-2; D might be TRBD1 (6 bases). V lost 2 bases to trimming and J lost 4 bases, with 14 bases between them. The germline gives CDR1 MDHEN, CDR2 SYDVKM. This CDR3 spans 15 amino acids. As DNA, the CDR3 is TGTGCCAGCAGTTTAAGTCGGGGGGCGGGCTATGGCTACACCTTC. Protein product: CASSLSRGAGYGYTF.

The gene calls are TRBV10-3 and TRBJ1-1; no clear D gene. CDR3 size: 13 residues. The V end lost 5 bases, the J end lost 0 bases, and 7 bases lay between the germline ends. Per germline, CDR1 ENHRY and CDR2 SYGVKD. The CDR3 coding sequence is TGTGCCATCAGTACAGAGATGAACACTGAAGCTTTCTTT. Translation: CAISTEMNTEAFF.

The rearrangement uses TRBV11-2 and TRBJ2-1, with 7 bases matching TRBD2. V gave up 5 bases and J gave up 0 bases; unmatched junction bases: 7. This CDR3 region has 16 residues. Germline values: CDR1 SGHAT, CDR2 FQNNGV. CDR3 DNA sequence: TGTGCCAGCAGCCCCAAAGCGGGACCCTCCTACAATGAGCAGTTCTTC. This gives the protein CASSPKAGPSYNEQFF.

This clone was counted a few times. The chain combines TRBV5-6 with TRBJ2-5, with 11 bases matching TRBD1. The junction had 19 bases not matched to a gene; V was cut back by 4 bases and J by 5 bases. CDR3 length: 19 residues. Germline V CDR1 and CDR2: SGHDT, YYEEEE. This chain's CDR3 is CASSQDRGPSSGKQETQYF. The CDR3 DNA sequence: TGTGCCAGCAGCCAGGACAGGGGGCCTTCTAGCGGGAAGCAGGAGACCCAGTACTTC.

The V and J genes are TRBV18 and TRBJ1-1; 10 nucleotides agree with TRBD1. Germline V CDR1 and CDR2: KGHSH, LQKENI. The J segment lost 7 bases and the V segment lost 2 bases, leaving 7 bases of the junction unmatched. This CDR3 is built from 15 residues. CDR3 bases: TGTGCCAGCTCACCATACGATGGACAGGGGGTTGAAGCTTTCTTT. Amino acids: CASSPYDGQGVEAFF. The entire variable domain, with the rest obtained from reference TRBV18 and TRBJ1-1, is as follows: NAGVMQNPRHLVRRRGQEARLRCSPMKGHSHVYWYRQLPEEGLKFMVYLQKENIIDESGMPKERFSAEFPKEGPSILRIQQVVRGDSAAYFCASSPYDGQGVEAFFGQGTRLTVV.

The table lists this clone with a few counts. The J gene is TRBJ2-1, the V gene TRBV7-2; D is perhaps TRBD2 (6 bases). Germline assignment: CDR1 SGHTA and CDR2 FQGNSA. V lost 1 base to trimming and J lost 7 bases, with 8 bases between them. There are 13 residues in the CDR3. The CDR3 DNA follows: TGTGCCAGCAGCTTAGAGGGACTGAATGAGCAGTTCTTC. Translated: CASSLEGLNEQFF.

This clone was detected only once. J is TRBJ1-5 and V is TRBV7-8; D might be TRBD1 (5 bases). V shed 5 bases and J shed 0 bases, with 14 bases lying between them. Germline V gives CDR1 SGHVS, CDR2 FQNEAQ. This CDR3 spans 16 amino acids. The CDR3: CASSHYRLDSNQPQHF. The CDR3 DNA reads as TGTGCCAGCAGCCACTACAGGCTGGATAGCAATCAGCCCCAGCATTTT. Supplemented by reference TRBV7-8 and TRBJ1-5, the full variable domain reads GAGVSQSPRYKVAKRGQDVALRCDPISGHVSLFWYQQALGQGPEFLTYFQNEAQLDKSGLPSDRFFAERPEGSVSTLKIQRTQQEDSAVYLCASSHYRLDSNQPQHFGDGTRLSIL.

The chain couples TRBV7-8 to TRBJ2-7, with 11 bases matching TRBD1. The V gene's germline CDR1 is SGHVS and CDR2 FQNEAQ. The V segment lost 6 bases and the J segment 2 bases; nucleotides outside the gene matches: 6. This CDR3 spans 15 amino acids. The CDR3 sequence is CASSGGQGAAYEQYV. The CDR3 DNA sequence: TGTGCCAGCAGTGGCGGACAGGGGGCGGCCTACGAGCAGTACGTC.

The chain is built from TRBV28 and TRBJ2-3; 9 nucleotides agree with TRBD2. The CDR3 length is 17 residues. V trimming: 5 bases; J trimming: 0 bases; junction bases outside the gene matches: 9. Looked up from germline, CDR1 is MDHEN and CDR2 is SYDVKM. The CDR3 DNA follows: TGTGCCAGCAGTCCCCGACTAGCGGTCCTAAGCACAGATACGCAGTATTTT. It specifies CASSPRLAVLSTDTQYF.

This clone was counted between two and nine times. The chain joins TRBV7-9 to TRBJ2-7; 12 nucleotides agree with TRBD2. The CDR3 consists of 17 residues. The germline V gene encodes CDR1 SEHNR and CDR2 FQNEAQ (reference sequence). Trimming took 1 base from V and 1 from J; bases not matched to a gene: 5. This CDR3 reads CASSLGRGTSGSYEQYV. As DNA, the CDR3 is TGTGCCAGCAGCTTAGGACGGGGGACTAGCGGGTCCTACGAGCAGTACGTC.

The chain employs TRBV5-4 and TRBJ2-7; TRBD1 aligns across 11 bases. This CDR3 region has 15 residues. Looked up from germline, CDR1 is SGHNT and CDR2 is YYREEE (reference sequence). Trimming took 4 bases from V and 9 from J; bases not matched to a gene: 12. CDR3 bases: TGTGCCAGCAGCGACGGACAGGGGGCCGCTGGGGCGCAGTACGTC. Its protein product is CASSDGQGAAGAQYV.